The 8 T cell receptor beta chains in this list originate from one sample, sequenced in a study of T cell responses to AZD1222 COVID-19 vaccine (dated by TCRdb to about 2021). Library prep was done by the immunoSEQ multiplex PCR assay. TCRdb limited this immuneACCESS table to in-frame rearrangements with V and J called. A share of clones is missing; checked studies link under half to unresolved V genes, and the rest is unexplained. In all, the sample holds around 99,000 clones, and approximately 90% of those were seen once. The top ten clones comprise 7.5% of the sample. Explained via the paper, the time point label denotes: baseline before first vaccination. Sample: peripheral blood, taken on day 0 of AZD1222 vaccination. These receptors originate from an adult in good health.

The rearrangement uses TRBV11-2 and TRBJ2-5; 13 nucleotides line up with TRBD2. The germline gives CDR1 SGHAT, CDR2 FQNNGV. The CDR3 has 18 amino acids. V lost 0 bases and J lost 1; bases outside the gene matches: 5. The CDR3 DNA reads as TGTGCCAGCAGCTTAGAGGGGGGACTAGCGGGGTTCCAAGAGACCCAGTACTTC. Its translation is CASSLEGGLAGFQETQYF.

The CDR3 is CAWSLGDRAKGYTF. The CDR3 DNA is TGTGCCTGGAGTTTGGGGGACAGGGCGAAGGGCTACACCTTC. V usage is TRBV30 and J usage is TRBJ1-2; 9 bases agree with TRBD1. Trimming removed 2 bases from V and 8 bases from J; junction bases left unmatched: 9. Germline V CDR1 and CDR2: GTSNPN, SVGIG (reference sequence). The length of the CDR3 is 14 residues.

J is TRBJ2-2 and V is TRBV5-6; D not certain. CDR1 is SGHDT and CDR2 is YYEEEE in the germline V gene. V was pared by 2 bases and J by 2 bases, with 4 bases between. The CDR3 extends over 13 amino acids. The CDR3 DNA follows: TGTGCCAGCAGCTTTTATAACACCGGGGAGCTGTTTTTT. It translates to CASSFYNTGELFF.

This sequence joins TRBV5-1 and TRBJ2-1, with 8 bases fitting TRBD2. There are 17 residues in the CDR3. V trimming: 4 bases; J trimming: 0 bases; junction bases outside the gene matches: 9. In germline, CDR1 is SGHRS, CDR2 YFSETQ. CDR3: CASSTGLAASSYNEQFF. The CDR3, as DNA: TGCGCCAGCAGCACCGGACTAGCTGCGAGCTCCTACAATGAGCAGTTCTTC.

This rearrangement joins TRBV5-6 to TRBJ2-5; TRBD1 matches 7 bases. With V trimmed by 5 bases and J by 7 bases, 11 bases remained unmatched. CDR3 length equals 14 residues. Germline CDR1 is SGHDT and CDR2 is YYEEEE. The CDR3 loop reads CASSYTDREGTQYF. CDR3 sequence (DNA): TGTGCCAGCAGTTACACCGACAGGGAAGGGACCCAGTACTTC.

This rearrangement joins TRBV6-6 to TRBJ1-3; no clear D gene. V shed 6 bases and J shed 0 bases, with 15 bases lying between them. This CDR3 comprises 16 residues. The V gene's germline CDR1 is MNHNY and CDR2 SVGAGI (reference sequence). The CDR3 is CASRSLGAISGNTIYF. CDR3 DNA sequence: TGTGCCAGCAGATCCCTGGGAGCAATCTCTGGAAACACCATATATTTT.

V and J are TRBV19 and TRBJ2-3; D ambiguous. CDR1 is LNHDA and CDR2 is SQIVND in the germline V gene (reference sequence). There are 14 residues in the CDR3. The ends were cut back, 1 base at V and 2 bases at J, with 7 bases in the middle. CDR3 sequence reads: CASSIGSTTDTQYF. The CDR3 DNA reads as TGTGCCAGTAGTATAGGTAGTACCACAGATACGCAGTATTTT.

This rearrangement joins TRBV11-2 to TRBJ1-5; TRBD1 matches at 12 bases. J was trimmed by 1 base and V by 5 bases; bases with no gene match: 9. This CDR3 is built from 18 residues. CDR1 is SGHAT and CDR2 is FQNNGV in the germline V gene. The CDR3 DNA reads TGTGCCAGCAGCGTGGGACAGGGGGCGGGGGCGAGCAATCAGCCCCAGCATTTT. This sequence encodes CASSVGQGAGASNQPQHF.